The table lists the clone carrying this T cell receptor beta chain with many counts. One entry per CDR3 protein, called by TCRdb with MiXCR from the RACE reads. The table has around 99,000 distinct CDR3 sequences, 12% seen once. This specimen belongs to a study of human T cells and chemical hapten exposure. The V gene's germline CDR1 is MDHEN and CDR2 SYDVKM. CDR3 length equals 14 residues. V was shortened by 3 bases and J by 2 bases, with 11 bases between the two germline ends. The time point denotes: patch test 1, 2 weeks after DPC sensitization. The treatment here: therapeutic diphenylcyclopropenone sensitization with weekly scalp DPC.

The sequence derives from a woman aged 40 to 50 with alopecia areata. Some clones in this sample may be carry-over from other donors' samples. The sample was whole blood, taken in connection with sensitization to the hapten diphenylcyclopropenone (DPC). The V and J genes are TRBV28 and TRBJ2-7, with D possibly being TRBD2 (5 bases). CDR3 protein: CASSFSSSPYEQYF. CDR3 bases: TGTGCCAGCAGTTTTTCTAGCAGCCCCTACGAGCAGTACTTC.